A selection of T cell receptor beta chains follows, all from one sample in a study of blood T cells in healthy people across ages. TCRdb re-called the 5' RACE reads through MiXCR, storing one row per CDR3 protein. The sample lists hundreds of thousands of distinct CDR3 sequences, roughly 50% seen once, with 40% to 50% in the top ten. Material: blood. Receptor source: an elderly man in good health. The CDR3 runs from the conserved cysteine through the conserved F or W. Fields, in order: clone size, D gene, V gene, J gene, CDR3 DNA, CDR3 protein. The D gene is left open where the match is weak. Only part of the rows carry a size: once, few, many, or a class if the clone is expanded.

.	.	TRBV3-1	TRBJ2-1	TGTGCCAGCAGCCAAGATACCGGACGAGCAGGAATCGGTGAGCAGTTCTTC	CASSQDTGRAGIGEQFF
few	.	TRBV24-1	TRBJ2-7	TGTGCCACCAGTACGGGGACGGATAAGAAAGGCGAGCAGTACTTC	CATSTGTDKKGEQYF
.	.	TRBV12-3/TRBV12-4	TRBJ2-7	TGTGCCAGCAGTTTGCGCGGGCTACCATTCTACGAGCAGTACTTC	CASSLRGLPFYEQYF
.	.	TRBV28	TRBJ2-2	TGTGCCAGCACCCTTGGCCAGGGCTCTCTTACCGGGGAGCTGTTTTTT	CASTLGQGSLTGELFF
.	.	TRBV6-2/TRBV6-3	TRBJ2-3	TGTGCCAGCAGTTTCGGGAGAGGAAGCACAGATACGCAGTATTTT	CASSFGRGSTDTQYF
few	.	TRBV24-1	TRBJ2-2	TGTGCCACCAGTGAACCTCTGGGCAGACCGAACACCGGGGAGCTGTTTTTT	CATSEPLGRPNTGELFF
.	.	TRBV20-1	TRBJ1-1	TGCAGTGCCATGCGGGGCCCGAACACTGAAGCTTTCTTT	CSAMRGPNTEAFF
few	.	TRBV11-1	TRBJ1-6	TGTGCCAGCAGCTCTACGGGGAGAGGCCAGGCTAATTCGACCCTCCACTTT	CASSSTGRGQANSTLHF
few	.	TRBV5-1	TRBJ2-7	TGCGCCAGCAGCTTGTTAGGGGGAGAGGAGGTCGAGCAGTACTTC	CASSLLGGEEVEQYF
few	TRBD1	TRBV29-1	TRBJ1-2	TGCAGCGCTAGGACAGGGGGCTCAGCTAACTATGGCTACACCTTC	CSARTGGSANYGYTF
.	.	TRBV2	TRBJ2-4	TGTGCCAGCAGTGATCAAGGACTAGCCAAAAACATTCAGTACTTC	CASSDQGLAKNIQYF
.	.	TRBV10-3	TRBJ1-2	TGTGCCATCAGTGAGGCCCCAGAGAACTATGGCTACACCTTC	CAISEAPENYGYTF
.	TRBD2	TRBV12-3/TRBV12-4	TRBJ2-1	TGTGCCAGCAGGGGGGTAGGACTAGCGGATAACAATGAGCAGTTCTTC	CASRGVGLADNNEQFF
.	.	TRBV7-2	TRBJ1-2	TGTGCCAGCAGCGCGGGACGCTATGGCTACACCTTC	CASSAGRYGYTF
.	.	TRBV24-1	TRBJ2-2	TGTGCCACCAGTGATTTAAGTGGACTGAACACCGGGGAGCTGTTTTTT	CATSDLSGLNTGELFF
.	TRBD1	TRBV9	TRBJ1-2	TGTGCCAGCAGCGTTAGCCCCGGGACAGGGAATGGCTACACCTTC	CASSVSPGTGNGYTF
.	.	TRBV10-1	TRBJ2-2	TGCGCCAGCAGTGAGAATGGCGGGGAGCTGTTTTTT	CASSENGGELFF
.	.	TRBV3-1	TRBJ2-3	TGTGCCAGCAGCCAAGGGTTCGGGAGCACAGATACGCAGTATTTT	CASSQGFGSTDTQYF
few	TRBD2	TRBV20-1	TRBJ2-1	TGCAGTGCTAGAGGCCTCGGACTAGCGGGAGGGTACAATGAGCAGTTCTTC	CSARGLGLAGGYNEQFF
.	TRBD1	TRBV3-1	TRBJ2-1	TGTGCCAGCAGCCAAGGGGGCGGACAGGGGTCCAATGAGCAGTTCTTC	CASSQGGGQGSNEQFF
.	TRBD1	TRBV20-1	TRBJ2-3	TGCAGTGCTAGAGAAGAGTCGGCCGTGACAGGGAGCCGACCCCTTAGTACAGATACGCAGTATTTT	CSAREESAVTGSRPLSTDTQYF
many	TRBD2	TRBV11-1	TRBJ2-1	TGTGCCAGCAGATCAACCCGGGGGGGTCGAGGGCAAAGATCCTACAATGAGCAGTTCTTC	CASRSTRGGRGQRSYNEQFF
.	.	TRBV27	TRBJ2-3	TGTGCCAGCAGTTATAGAACGGTGGCCGATACGCAGTATTTT	CASSYRTVADTQYF
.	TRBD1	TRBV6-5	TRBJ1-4	TGTGCCAGCCCCTTTGGGACAGGGAGGACTAATGAAAAACTGTTTTTT	CASPFGTGRTNEKLFF
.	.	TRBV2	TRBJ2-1	TGTGCCAGCAGGGTTACCGGTACTAGGGTCAATGAGCAGTTCTTC	CASRVTGTRVNEQFF
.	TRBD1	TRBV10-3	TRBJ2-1	TGTGCCATCAGTGGACAGGGGGACGGAAATGAGCAGTTCTTC	CAISGQGDGNEQFF
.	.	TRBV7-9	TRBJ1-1	TGTGCCAGCAGCTTACGTTGGCAGGAGAACACTGAAGCTTTCTTT	CASSLRWQENTEAFF
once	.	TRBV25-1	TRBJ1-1	TGTGCCAGCAGGGACACTTGGAACACTGAAGCTTTCTTT	CASRDTWNTEAFF
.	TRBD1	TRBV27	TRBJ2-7	TGTGCCAGCAGTAGCCCCGGGACAGCGATCGAGCAGTACTTC	CASSSPGTAIEQYF
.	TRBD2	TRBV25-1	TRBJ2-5	TGTGCCAGCAGTGACGGACAGGTCCTAGCGGGGAAAAAAGAGACCCAGTACTTC	CASSDGQVLAGKKETQYF
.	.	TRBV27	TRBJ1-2	TGTGCCAGCAGTGGGGGGGCTGGCTACACCTTC	CASSGGAGYTF